These 20 T cell receptor beta chains came from one sample sequenced in a study of shared clonotypes between healthy human individuals. Sequenced by immunoSEQ multiplex PCR; TCRdb stores in-frame clones only, minus some. The sample has roughly 680,000 clones; around 77% are singletons. The sample consisted of memory CD4+ T cells sorted from blood. The sample's subset: CD45RA-negative fraction. These receptors were obtained from a woman under 40 in good health.

The chain joins TRBV11-2 to TRBJ2-5; 13 positions match TRBD2. CDR1 SGHAT and CDR2 FQNNGV come from the germline V gene. J gave up 2 bases and V 4 bases, and 4 bases lay outside the gene matches. The CDR3 length is 16 residues. The CDR3 is CASSSGTSGAQETQYF. CDR3 sequence (DNA): TGTGCCAGCAGCTCAGGGACTAGCGGGGCTCAAGAGACCCAGTACTTC.

This clone has a handful of counts. The rearrangement links TRBV4-1 to TRBJ1-4; D gene unclear. Germline V lookup: CDR1 MGHRA, CDR2 YSYEKL. The CDR3 loop spans 16 amino acids. The ends were cut back, 1 base at V and 6 bases at J, with 15 bases in the middle. This CDR3 reads CASSQARPLRDEKLFF. The CDR3 DNA reads as TGCGCCAGCAGCCAAGCTCGCCCCTTGAGGGATGAAAAACTGTTTTTT.

V usage is TRBV7-6 and J usage is TRBJ2-5; 9 nucleotides line up with TRBD2. The CDR3 covers 18 residues. The V segment lost 0 bases and the J segment 7 bases; nucleotides outside the gene matches: 15. Germline CDR1 reads SGHVS; CDR2 reads FNYEAQ. CDR3 DNA: TGTGCCAGCAGCTTAGCCGCGGCTAGCGGGAACACCAAGAGGACCCAGTACTTC. Its protein product is CASSLAAASGNTKRTQYF.

The chain joins TRBV28 to TRBJ1-1; possible D gene TRBD1, 5 bases. V dropped 1 base and J dropped 0 bases, with 15 bases sitting between them. The length of the CDR3 is 17 residues. CDR1 is MDHEN, CDR2 SYDVKM, per germline. CDR3 DNA sequence: TGTGCCAGCAGTTTATTCGGGGCGAACGAAATGAACACTGAAGCTTTCTTT. Its translation is CASSLFGANEMNTEAFF.

The CDR3 DNA sequence: TGTGCCAGCAGCAAAGGATCCACCGGGACTAGCGGGAGGGGGGAGCTGTTTTTT. It is translated as CASSKGSTGTSGRGELFF. V is TRBV21-1 and J is TRBJ2-2; whether TRBD2, the table's D call, matches the DNA was not checked. TRBV21-1 is a documented pseudogene. This CDR3 has 18 amino acids.

The chain combines TRBV5-4 with TRBJ2-1; 13 bases are shared with TRBD2. Germline values: CDR1 SGHNT, CDR2 YYREEE (reference sequence). Trimming at V came to 4 bases and at J to 3 bases, leaving 7 bases not matched to a gene. This CDR3 contains 17 residues. The CDR3, as DNA: TGTGCCAGCAGCCCGGGGACTAGCGGGAAAGGCTACAATGAGCAGTTCTTC. As protein: CASSPGTSGKGYNEQFF. Based on the CDR3 plus reference TRBV5-4 and TRBJ2-1, the full variable domain is ETGVTQSPTHLIKTRGQQVTLRCSSQSGHNTVSWYQQALGQGPQFIFQYYREEENGRGNFPPRFSGLQFPNYSSELNVNALELDDSALYLCASSPGTSGKGYNEQFFGPGTRLTVL.

V and J are TRBV14 and TRBJ2-7; D not certain. Trimming cost V 1 base and J 0 bases, with 13 bases left between them. This CDR3 region has 16 residues. Germline V CDR1 and CDR2: SGHDN, FVKESK. The CDR3 DNA sequence: TGTGCCAGCAGCCAAGTAAGAGCCTACAGCTCCTACGAGCAGTACTTC. Protein product: CASSQVRAYSSYEQYF.

V and J are TRBV10-3 and TRBJ1-5; D not resolved. Trimming removed 6 bases at V and 3 bases at J, with 12 bases between. The CDR3 contains 14 residues. The V gene's germline CDR1 is ENHRY and CDR2 SYGVKD. CDR3 coding DNA: TGTGCCATCAGAGACGAAGAGCTCAATCAGCCCCAGCATTTT. Its translation: CAIRDEELNQPQHF.

The J gene is TRBJ1-2, the V gene TRBV27; D is unclear. With 10 bases removed from V and 3 bases from J, the gap between germline ends came to 24 bases. There are 16 residues in the CDR3. In germline, CDR1 is MNHEY, CDR2 SMNVEV (reference sequence). The CDR3 DNA sequence: TGTGCCACCCCCTCGCGAGTCGTCCGGCGCGACTATGGCTACACCTTC. It yields the protein CATPSRVVRRDYGYTF.

This clone was counted between two and nine times. The V gene is TRBV7-2, the J gene TRBJ1-1; 9 bases match TRBD1. J gave up 4 bases and V 5 bases, and 11 bases lay outside the gene matches. From germline, CDR1 is SGHTA and CDR2 FQGNSA. The CDR3 is 16 residues long. This chain's CDR3 is CASSPRTGASGTEAFF. In DNA, the CDR3 is TGTGCCAGCAGCCCCCGGACAGGGGCTTCCGGCACTGAAGCTTTCTTT.

The V call is TRBV2, the J call TRBJ2-3; a weak D match, TRBD2 (6 bases). V lost 10 bases, J lost 3 bases, and 14 bases lay in between. This CDR3 spans 13 amino acids. Germline V lookup: CDR1 SNHLY, CDR2 FYNNEI. CDR3 bases: TGTGCCAACGGGGGAATAGGAACAGATACGCAGTATTTT. Translating gives CANGGIGTDTQYF.

J is TRBJ2-7 and V is TRBV2; D uncertain. Trimming shortened V by 2 bases and J by 0 bases, and 14 bases separated the two germline ends. The CDR3 consists of 16 residues. Per the germline V gene, CDR1 is SNHLY and CDR2 is FYNNEI. CDR3 coding DNA: TGTGCCAGCAGTGAACCACGTGGCGTCACCTCCTACGAGCAGTACTTC. This translates into CASSEPRGVTSYEQYF.

The chain recombines TRBV10-3 with TRBJ1-1; 7 bases match TRBD1. Germline V gives CDR1 ENHRY, CDR2 SYGVKD. CDR3 size: 15 residues. With V trimmed by 6 bases and J by 1 base, 8 bases remained unmatched. The CDR3 protein is CAISGVQGTNTEAFF. The CDR3 coding sequence is TGTGCCATCAGCGGGGTACAGGGGACGAACACTGAAGCTTTCTTT.

The chain carries TRBV19 and TRBJ2-3, with TRBD1 as a possible D gene (5 bases). CDR3 length equals 12 residues. CDR1 and CDR2 from the germline V gene are LNHDA and SQIVND (reference sequence). V was clipped by 5 bases and J by 6 bases, with 9 bases between them. The CDR3 DNA sequence: TGTGCCAGTAGTCAGGGTCAGGATACGCAGTATTTT. This codes for CASSQGQDTQYF.

This chain joins TRBV5-1 and TRBJ1-1; 11 bases align to TRBD1. V shed 4 bases, J shed 6 bases, and the junction held 2 bases outside the gene matches. Germline V gene data show CDR1 as SGHRS and CDR2 as YFSETQ. The CDR3 is made up of 13 amino acids. The CDR3 here is CASSGTGGSEAFF. In DNA, the CDR3 is TGCGCCAGCAGCGGGACAGGGGGATCTGAAGCTTTCTTT.

V gene TRBV11-2 combines with J gene TRBJ2-5; D uncertain. With 1 base removed from V and 3 bases from J, the gap between germline ends came to 6 bases. From germline, CDR1 is SGHAT and CDR2 FQNNGV. The CDR3 is 13 residues long. CDR3 region: CASSLAPEETQYF. The CDR3 DNA sequence: TGTGCCAGCAGCTTAGCTCCGGAAGAGACCCAGTACTTC. Full variable domain (outside the CDR3, taken from reference TRBV11-2 and TRBJ2-5): EAGVAQSPRYKIIEKRQSVAFWCNPISGHATLYWYQQILGQGPKLLIQFQNNGVVDDSQLPKDRFSAERLKGVDSTLKIQPAKLEDSAVYLCASSLAPEETQYFGPGTRLLVL.

To note about this clone: Other DNA sequences of this sample code for an identical CDR3. CDR3 region: CAISESTGQETQYF. The CDR3 DNA reads as TGTGCCATCAGTGAGTCTACGGGCCAAGAGACCCAGTACTTC. The rearrangement uses TRBV10-3 and TRBJ2-5; no reliable D call. V was trimmed by 0 bases and J by 1 base, leaving 6 bases between them. The V gene's germline CDR1 is ENHRY and CDR2 SYGVKD. The CDR3 consists of 14 residues.

This clone was seen only once. The chain joins TRBV5-1 to TRBJ2-3; D call uncertain. V gave up 0 bases and J gave up 2 bases, with 7 bases separating them. The CDR3 consists of 14 residues. Germline-derived CDR1 and CDR2 are SGHRS and YFSETQ. Here the CDR3 reads CASSLDTYTDTQYF. As DNA, the CDR3 is TGCGCCAGCAGCTTGGATACGTACACAGATACGCAGTATTTT.

The CDR3 reads CATKLHMNTEAFF. The CDR3 bases are TGCGCCACCAAGCTGCACATGAACACTGAAGCTTTCTTT. The rearrangement uses TRBV5-1 and TRBJ1-1; no clear D. Trimming took off 9 bases at V and 0 bases at J, with 12 bases between the two ends. The CDR3 consists of 13 residues. CDR1 is SGHRS and CDR2 is YFSETQ in the germline V gene.

The J gene is TRBJ1-2, the V gene TRBV6-5; TRBD1 matches 9 bases. Germline V lookup: CDR1 MNHEY, CDR2 SVGAGI. With 5 bases clipped from V and 3 bases from J, the junction kept 4 bases outside the gene matches. The CDR3 is 14 residues long. The CDR3 nucleotides are TGTGCCAGCAGTGGGACAGGGCGGTACTATGGCTACACCTTC. This sequence encodes CASSGTGRYYGYTF.